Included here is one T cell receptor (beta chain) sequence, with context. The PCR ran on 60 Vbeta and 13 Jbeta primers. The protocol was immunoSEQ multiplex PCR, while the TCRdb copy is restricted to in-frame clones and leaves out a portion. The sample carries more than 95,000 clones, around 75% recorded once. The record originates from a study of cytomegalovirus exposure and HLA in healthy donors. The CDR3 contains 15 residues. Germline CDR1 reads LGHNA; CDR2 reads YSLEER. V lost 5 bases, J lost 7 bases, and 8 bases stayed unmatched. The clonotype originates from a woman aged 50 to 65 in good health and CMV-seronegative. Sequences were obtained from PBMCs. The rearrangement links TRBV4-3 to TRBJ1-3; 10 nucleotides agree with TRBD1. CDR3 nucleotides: TGCGCCAGCAGCAGTTGGACAGGGGGTTCGAACACCATATATTTT. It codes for CASSSWTGGSNTIYF.